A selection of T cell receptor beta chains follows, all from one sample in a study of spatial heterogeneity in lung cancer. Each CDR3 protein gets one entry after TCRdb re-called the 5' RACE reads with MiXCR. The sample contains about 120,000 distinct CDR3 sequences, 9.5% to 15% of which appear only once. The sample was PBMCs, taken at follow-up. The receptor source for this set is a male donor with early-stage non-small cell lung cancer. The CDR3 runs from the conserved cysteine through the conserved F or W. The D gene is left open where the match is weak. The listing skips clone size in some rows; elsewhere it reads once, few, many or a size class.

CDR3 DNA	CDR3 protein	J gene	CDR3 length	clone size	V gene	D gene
TGCGCCAGCAGCTTATCAGGACTAGCGAACACCGGGGAGCTGTTTTTT	CASSLSGLANTGELFF	TRBJ2-2	16	NA	TRBV5-1	TRBD2
TGTGCCAGCAGGCTGAACACTGAAGCTTTCTTT	CASRLNTEAFF	TRBJ1-1	11	many	TRBV25-1	NA
TGTGCCACCACCGCAGGGGATTCGAAGACCCAGTACTTC	CATTAGDSKTQYF	TRBJ2-5	13	NA	TRBV24-1	NA
TGCGCCAGCAGCCGCGGGACTAGCGGTACGGGCGCCGGGGAGCTGTTTTTT	CASSRGTSGTGAGELFF	TRBJ2-2	17	NA	TRBV4-1	TRBD2
TGTGCCAGCAGTGGACAGGGCGGCCAAGAGACCCAGTACTTC	CASSGQGGQETQYF	TRBJ2-5	14	few	TRBV6-1	TRBD1
TGTGCCAGCAGCTCCAACGGCCTAAGCAATCAGCCCCAGCATTTT	CASSSNGLSNQPQHF	TRBJ1-5	15	many	TRBV7-2	NA
TGTGCCAGCAGCCCAGGGACAGGGGGTAATTCACCCCTCCACTTT	CASSPGTGGNSPLHF	TRBJ1-6	15	many	TRBV3-1	TRBD1
TGTGCCAGCAGTCTCCGGGACAGGGGTACTGGGGCCAACGTCCTGACTTTC	CASSLRDRGTGANVLTF	TRBJ2-6	17	few	TRBV6-6	TRBD1
TGCAGCGTTGAATCCGGGGGTAGGTACTTC	CSVESGGRYF	TRBJ2-7	10	few	TRBV29-1	NA
TGTGCCAGCAGCTTTGGGAGGGGTTCAGATACGCAGTATTTT	CASSFGRGSDTQYF	TRBJ2-3	14	many	TRBV7-3	TRBD2
TGCAGCGCCAGAGGGGTCAGCTATGGCTACACCTTC	CSARGVSYGYTF	TRBJ1-2	12	NA	TRBV29-1	NA
TGCGCCAGCAGCTCCCAAAACCCCCGGACAGGGTGGGCCTACGAGCAGTACTTC	CASSSQNPRTGWAYEQYF	TRBJ2-7	18	NA	TRBV5-1	TRBD1
TGTGCCAGCAGCTTAGTGCCAGATACGCAGTATTTT	CASSLVPDTQYF	TRBJ2-3	12	few	TRBV7-9	NA
TGTGCCAGCAGCGTAGAAAAGTGGAACTATGGCTACACCTTC	CASSVEKWNYGYTF	TRBJ1-2	14	many	TRBV9	NA
TGTGCCAGCAGTTTATTCAACAGGGAAGAGACCCAGTACTTC	CASSLFNREETQYF	TRBJ2-5	14	NA	TRBV28	NA
TGTGCCAGCAGTTCCATCGGACAGGGGGGAGCCGGGGAGCTGTTTTTT	CASSSIGQGGAGELFF	TRBJ2-2	16	NA	TRBV2	TRBD1
TGCGCCAGCAGCTTGGCAACTAGCGGGGGCCTACAAGAGACCCAGTACTTC	CASSLATSGGLQETQYF	TRBJ2-5	17	NA	TRBV5-1	TRBD2
TGCAGCGTTGAACACTACAGGGAAGGCGAGCAGTACTTC	CSVEHYREGEQYF	TRBJ2-7	13	many	TRBV29-1	NA
TGTGCCAGCAGCCCAGGACTAGAACCAGATACGCAGTATTTT	CASSPGLEPDTQYF	TRBJ2-3	14	few	TRBV7-3	TRBD2
TGTGCCAGCAGTCCCCCCCCGAGGACAGGGGCCAGCTCGAGCTCCTACGAGCAGTACTTC	CASSPPPRTGASSSSYEQYF	TRBJ2-7	20	many	TRBV28	TRBD1
TGCGCCAGCAGCCGAGGGACAGGGGAAGGAACCTACGAGCAGTACTTC	CASSRGTGEGTYEQYF	TRBJ2-7	16	NA	TRBV4-1	TRBD1
TGTGCCTGGAAGGTGACAGCTGGAAACACCATATATTTT	CAWKVTAGNTIYF	TRBJ1-3	13	NA	TRBV30	NA
TGCAGTGCTAGAGACGGGACAGGGAACACTGAAGCTTTCTTT	CSARDGTGNTEAFF	TRBJ1-1	14	few	TRBV20-1	TRBD1
TGTGCCAGCAGCTTTAGGAACACCGGGGAGCTGTTTTTT	CASSFRNTGELFF	TRBJ2-2	13	NA	TRBV7-9	NA
TGTGCCAGCAGTCCCGGGACAGGAACGACTGAAGCTTTCTTT	CASSPGTGTTEAFF	TRBJ1-1	14	few	TRBV6-6	TRBD1
TGCGCCAGCAGCTCGAAACAGACAGTAAATACGCAGTATTTT	CASSSKQTVNTQYF	TRBJ2-3	14	NA	TRBV5-1	NA
TGTGCCAGCAGCTTATCCAGGTCTGGAAACACCATATATTTT	CASSLSRSGNTIYF	TRBJ1-3	14	many	TRBV11-2	NA
TGTGCCAGCAGGGACACTAGCGGGGGGACCTACAATGAGCAGTTCTTC	CASRDTSGGTYNEQFF	TRBJ2-1	16	few	TRBV11-1	TRBD2
TGCAGTGCTAGAGCTCGAGCGGGGGGGCCCAGAGATACGCAGTATTTT	CSARARAGGPRDTQYF	TRBJ2-3	16	NA	TRBV20-1	TRBD2
TGTGCCAGCAGTTTGAACAGGCGCACTTCGTTCACTGAAGCTTTCTTT	CASSLNRRTSFTEAFF	TRBJ1-1	16	NA	TRBV12-3/TRBV12-4	NA
TGTGCCAGCAGCCAAGCGATTTCTAGCGGGGGACGAACCTACGAGCAGTACTTC	CASSQAISSGGRTYEQYF	TRBJ2-7	18	many	TRBV3-1	TRBD2
TGTGCCAGCAGCCCACGGGACAGGGTGTACTATGGCTACACCTTC	CASSPRDRVYYGYTF	TRBJ1-2	15	many	TRBV7-2	TRBD1
TGTGCCAGCAGTCAGGGGGGAGCCAAAAACATTCAGTACTTC	CASSQGGAKNIQYF	TRBJ2-4	14	many	TRBV28	NA
TGTGCCAGCAGCTTAGTCGACAGGGGGCAAAGGGTCTACAATGAGCAGTTCTTC	CASSLVDRGQRVYNEQFF	TRBJ2-1	18	once	TRBV7-9	TRBD1
TGTGCCAGCAGGCAGCGGGGGGCCCAAGCAGATACGCAGTATTTT	CASRQRGAQADTQYF	TRBJ2-3	15	NA	TRBV28	TRBD2
TGTGCCAGCAGCTCCGGGACGGTGAATTCACCCCTCCACTTT	CASSSGTVNSPLHF	TRBJ1-6	14	many	TRBV7-2	NA
TGTGCCAGCAGCCGCCGGACAGGGGGCTACAATGAGCAGTTCTTC	CASSRRTGGYNEQFF	TRBJ2-1	15	NA	TRBV14	TRBD1
TGTGCCAGCAGTTTGGGGGGGGTCGGGAGTCAGCCCCAGCATTTT	CASSLGGVGSQPQHF	TRBJ1-5	15	NA	TRBV12-3/TRBV12-4	NA
TGTGCCAGCAGCCAAGGACAGGAGGGGGCTTCACCCCTCCACTTT	CASSQGQEGASPLHF	TRBJ1-6	15	NA	TRBV4-2	TRBD1
TGCGCCAGCAGCGGGAATATCAACACTGAAGCTTTCTTT	CASSGNINTEAFF	TRBJ1-1	13	NA	TRBV5-1	NA
TGTGCCAGCAGTGTTAGACTGTCTACGCGGAATGAGCAGTTCTTC	CASSVRLSTRNEQFF	TRBJ2-1	15	NA	TRBV9	NA
TGCAGCGTGGAGGACGGGACAGGGGTCACTGAAGCTTTCTTT	CSVEDGTGVTEAFF	TRBJ1-1	14	NA	TRBV29-1	TRBD1
TGTGCCAGCAGCGTAGCTACTAGCTACAATGAGCAGTTCTTC	CASSVATSYNEQFF	TRBJ2-1	14	few	TRBV9	NA
TGTGCCAGCAGCCAAGGTCAAGGGTCGTACTACGAGCAGTACTTC	CASSQGQGSYYEQYF	TRBJ2-7	15	NA	TRBV5-5	NA
TGCAGTGCTAGATCAGGACAGGGGGCAAATTCACCCCTCCACTTT	CSARSGQGANSPLHF	TRBJ1-6	15	many	TRBV20-1	TRBD1
TGTGCCAGCAGTTTAAGGGGGACAGGGAAAGCTTTCTTT	CASSLRGTGKAFF	TRBJ1-1	13	NA	TRBV12-3/TRBV12-4	TRBD1
TGTGCCAGCAGTTTACGAAGACTTGGAGAGCAGTACTTC	CASSLRRLGEQYF	TRBJ2-7	13	NA	TRBV27	NA
TGCGCCAGCAGCTCGTACGCAGGGGAGACCCAGTACTTC	CASSSYAGETQYF	TRBJ2-5	13	NA	TRBV5-1	NA
TGTGCCAGCAGTGAATCCGCCCATATGGGTGAAAAACTGTTTTTT	CASSESAHMGEKLFF	TRBJ1-4	15	few	TRBV2	NA
TGCAGTGCCGGGACTGATAGCAATCAGCCCCAGCATTTT	CSAGTDSNQPQHF	TRBJ1-5	13	many	TRBV20-1	NA
TGTGCCAGCAGCACCGGGACAGGGGTCCCACAAGAGACCCAGTACTTC	CASSTGTGVPQETQYF	TRBJ2-5	16	few	TRBV11-1	TRBD1
TGTGCCAGCAGCTTACTTTCGGATACGCAGTATTTT	CASSLLSDTQYF	TRBJ2-3	12	NA	TRBV7-9	NA
TGTGCCCGTAATAAGGGGCTCAACACTGAAGCTTTCTTT	CARNKGLNTEAFF	TRBJ1-1	13	NA	TRBV30	NA
TGTGCCAGCAGCGTATCTTACAGGGTGAACACCGGGGAGCTGTTTTTT	CASSVSYRVNTGELFF	TRBJ2-2	16	NA	TRBV9	NA